This T cell receptor (beta chain) was recovered during a study of T cells in Graves' hyperthyroidism and ophthalmopathy. RNA transcripts were the template for amplifying TCR beta CDR3 regions. The HTBI primer set served for first-round RT-PCR of the TCR CDR3. Each CDR3 protein is one row after TCRdb ran MiXCR on the multiplex PCR reads. The repertoire holds under 350,000 distinct CDR3 sequences, with about 14% as singletons. The length of the CDR3 is 16 residues. CDR1 is SEHNR and CDR2 is FQNEAQ in the germline V gene (reference sequence). The chain carries TRBV7-9 and TRBJ2-5; 13 bases map to TRBD2. Matching the DNA end better, TRBJ2-1 makes the J call doubtful. Sequenced sample: blood. The TCR was taken from a woman aged 25-40 years with Graves' hyperthyroidism that later progressed to Graves' ophthalmopathy. The CDR3 here is CASSPRTSGSRETQFF. The CDR3 DNA reads as TGTGCCAGCAGCCCCCGGACTAGCGGGAGTAGAGAGACCCAGTTCTTC.